The sequence of this TCR beta chain was determined in a study of blood T cell repertoires in COVID-19. At least ten counts were recorded for this clone. The repertoire was sequenced with immunoSEQ multiplex PCR; TCRdb's copy has only in-frame clones and lacks some. The sample consists of 150,000 to 200,000 clones, roughly 88% of them appearing once. The J segment lost 2 bases and the V segment lost 4 bases, leaving 2 bases of the junction unmatched. Germline assignment: CDR1 KGHSH and CDR2 LQKENI. The CDR3 consists of 14 residues. Material: peripheral blood. This chain connects TRBV18 to TRBJ1-3; 7 nucleotides line up with TRBD1. This receptor was obtained from a human donor with active or convalescent COVID-19. The donor label of this sample is uncertain. The CDR3 reads CASSQGATGNTIYF. Written as DNA, the CDR3 is TGTGCCAGCTCACAGGGGGCAACTGGAAACACCATATATTTT.